The text below deals with one T cell receptor beta chain. The germline V gene encodes CDR1 LGHDT and CDR2 YNNKEL (reference sequence). The CDR3 contains 16 residues. V shed 5 bases and J shed 3 bases, with 18 bases lying between them. The data derive from a study of T cell responses to AZD1222 COVID-19 vaccine. Profiling relied on immunoSEQ multiplex PCR, and the TCRdb table lists in-frame clones only, not all of them. This table has about 140,000 clones, approximately 86% appearing once. The specimen comprised peripheral blood, sampled on day 0 of AZD1222 vaccination. This receptor was obtained from an adult in good health. This chain links TRBV3-1 (or the pseudogene TRBV3-2) with TRBJ2-3, with a weak D call TRBD2 (5 bases). The CDR3 DNA reads as TGTGCCAGCAGCGCCGGTATGGGAGTGGGGACAGATACGCAGTATTTT. It codes for CASSAGMGVGTDTQYF.